This TCR beta chain was identified during a study of blood T cell repertoires in COVID-19. The CDR3 covers 15 residues. Per the germline V gene, CDR1 is MDHEN and CDR2 is SYDVKM. After removal of 4 bases from V and 6 bases from J, the junction contained 7 bases not matched to a gene. Clones were sequenced by immunoSEQ multiplex PCR, and TCRdb holds only the in-frame ones, with some missing. The data show 100,000 or so clones, with under 80% seen just once and 15% to 20% held by the top ten. V and J are TRBV28 and TRBJ1-5; 9 bases are shared with TRBD1. The specimen was peripheral blood. The receptor was derived from an older woman with acute or convalescent COVID-19. CDR3 protein: CASSSPGQGSQPQHF. CDR3 coding DNA: TGTGCCAGCAGTTCACCGGGACAGGGAAGTCAGCCCCAGCATTTT.